The 32 T cell receptor beta chains presented below share a single source sample, sequenced in a study of T cell clones after liver transplantation. Method: immunoSEQ multiplex PCR; TCRdb's copy keeps in-frame clones and lacks some. The profile shows about 7,900 clones, 80% of them singletons. The source was CD8+ T cells from blood, collected before liver transplant. Every receptor here comes from a human donor who received a liver transplant.

V usage is TRBV11-2 and J usage is TRBJ2-1, with 7 bases identical to TRBD1. V gave up 3 bases and J gave up 8 bases; unmatched junction bases: 10. CDR1 and CDR2 (germline): SGHAT, FQNNGV. The CDR3 has 15 residues. The DNA for the CDR3 is TGTGCCAGCAGCTTTGATGCGACAGGGTCATATGAGCAGTTCTTC. Amino acid sequence: CASSFDATGSYEQFF.

The rearrangement joins TRBV10-1 to TRBJ1-2; 10 bases are shared with TRBD1. V gave up 8 bases and J gave up 5 bases; unmatched junction bases: 14. This CDR3 region has 16 residues. The germline V gene has CDR1 WNHNN and CDR2 SYGVQD (reference sequence). The CDR3 protein is CASGRTGTGVGYGYTF. In DNA, the CDR3 is TGCGCCAGCGGTAGGACCGGGACAGGGGTTGGATATGGCTACACCTTC.

The rearrangement links TRBV18 to TRBJ1-1; TRBD1 is a possible D gene (6 bases). Germline values: CDR1 KGHSH, CDR2 LQKENI. CDR3 size: 14 residues. Trimming shortened V by 0 bases and J by 4 bases, and 9 bases separated the two germline ends. The CDR3 loop is CASSPPRGSTEAFF. In nucleotides, the CDR3 is TGTGCCAGCTCACCACCCAGGGGCAGCACTGAAGCTTTCTTT.

The chain links TRBV28 to TRBJ2-1; D perhaps matches TRBD2 (5 bases). With 5 bases removed from V and 4 bases from J, the gap between germline ends came to 15 bases. The CDR3 has 15 residues. In germline, CDR1 is MDHEN, CDR2 SYDVKM. CDR3 protein: CASSLGVLKYNEQFF. CDR3 in DNA: TGTGCCAGCAGTCTCGGGGTATTAAAATACAATGAGCAGTTCTTC. The whole variable domain, remainder taken from reference TRBV28 and TRBJ2-1, is DVKVTQSSRYLVKRTGEKVFLECVQDMDHENMFWYRQDPGLGLRLIYFSYDVKMKEKGDIPEGYSVSREKKERFSLILESASTNQTSMYLCASSLGVLKYNEQFFGPGTRLTVL.

This clone has only one observation. The chain has TRBV5-6 and TRBJ2-1; 10 bases align to TRBD1. The CDR3 covers 15 residues. The germline V gene encodes CDR1 SGHDT and CDR2 YYEEEE. The J segment lost 4 bases and the V segment lost 4 bases, leaving 5 bases of the junction unmatched. The CDR3 is CASSVPGQGYNEQFF. DNA for the CDR3: TGTGCCAGCAGCGTCCCGGGACAGGGGTACAATGAGCAGTTCTTC.

The rearrangement joins TRBV2 to TRBJ1-4, with TRBD1 matching 10 bases. This CDR3 contains 16 residues. The germline V gene has CDR1 SNHLY and CDR2 FYNNEI. V dropped 5 bases and J dropped 5; count of bases not matched to a gene: 8. The CDR3 sequence is CASSRTGTGANEKLFF. CDR3 nucleotides: TGTGCCAGCAGTAGAACCGGGACAGGGGCGAATGAAAAACTGTTTTTT.

The gene calls are TRBV11-2 and TRBJ2-3, with 7 bases that match TRBD2. This CDR3 region has 14 residues. Unmatched junction bases numbered 4, after V lost 5 bases and J lost 2 bases. Germline V CDR1 and CDR2: SGHAT, FQNNGV. The CDR3 protein is CASSPSGATDTQYF. DNA of the CDR3: TGTGCCAGCAGCCCAAGCGGGGCCACAGATACGCAGTATTTT. The variable domain in full, with the rest retrieved from reference TRBV11-2 and TRBJ2-3, is EAGVAQSPRYKIIEKRQSVAFWCNPISGHATLYWYQQILGQGPKLLIQFQNNGVVDDSQLPKDRFSAERLKGVDSTLKIQPAKLEDSAVYLCASSPSGATDTQYFGPGTRLTVL.

This clone was seen just once. This rearrangement joins TRBV6-6 to TRBJ2-1, with 10 bases aligning to TRBD2. This CDR3 comprises 14 residues. J lost 8 bases, V lost 2 bases, and 3 bases had no gene match. In germline, CDR1 is MNHNY, CDR2 SVGAGI (reference sequence). The CDR3 nucleotides read TGTGCCAGCAGTTACGAGCGGGGGGGACATGAGCAGTTCTTC. Translating it yields CASSYERGGHEQFF.

This clone has just one count. V is TRBV21-1 and J is TRBJ2-7; the D call of TRBD1 is as the table states it, not checked on the DNA. TRBV21-1 is reported as a pseudogene. The CDR3 is 14 residues long. The CDR3 region has the DNA TGTGCCAGCAGCAAAAGGACAGATACCTACGAGCAGTACTTC. Amino acids: CASSKRTDTYEQYF.

The CDR3 spells CASSPRGTSSYNEQFF. CDR3 nucleotides: TGTGCCAGCAGCCCTAGAGGTACGAGCTCCTACAATGAGCAGTTCTTC. The chain employs TRBV11-2 and TRBJ2-1, with D unclear. CDR3 length: 16 amino acids. Germline V gives CDR1 SGHAT, CDR2 FQNNGV. Between the trimmed V and J ends, which lost 5 bases and 0 bases, there was a span of 14 bases.

The rearrangement joins TRBV6-6 to TRBJ2-1; weak D call: TRBD1 (6 bases). Germline V gene sequence: CDR1 MNHNY, CDR2 SVGAGI (reference sequence). This CDR3 region has 13 residues. V lost 3 bases and J 6 bases, leaving 9 bases between the germline ends. CDR3 loop: CASSYPDSNEQFF. CDR3 bases: TGTGCCAGCAGTTATCCGGACAGCAATGAGCAGTTCTTC.

The chain employs TRBV6-1 and TRBJ1-2; TRBD1 agrees at 10 bases. The germline gives CDR1 MNHNS, CDR2 SASEGT. Unmatched junction bases numbered 6, after V lost 4 bases and J lost 10 bases. The CDR3 consists of 13 residues. The CDR3 DNA sequence: TGTGCCAGCAGTGGGGACAGGGGACGAGTCTACACCTTC. Translation: CASSGDRGRVYTF.

This chain links TRBV9 with TRBJ1-1, with unresolved D. V was cut by 2 bases and J by 1 base, with 15 bases left in between. The CDR3 is 16 residues long. The V gene's germline CDR1 is SGDLS and CDR2 YYNGEE. The CDR3 DNA sequence: TGTGCCAGCAGCGTTCAAGGGAGGGTGGGGAACACTGAAGCTTTCTTT. Protein sequence: CASSVQGRVGNTEAFF. Variable domain in full (rest from reference TRBV9 and TRBJ1-1): DSGVTQTPKHLITATGQRVTLRCSPRSGDLSVYWYQQSLDQGLQFLIQYYNGEERAKGNILERFSAQQFPDLHSELNLSSLELGDSALYFCASSVQGRVGNTEAFFGQGTRLTVV.

The CDR3 is CASSIGGRGGLPNGELFF. CDR3 in DNA: TGTGCCAGTAGTATAGGCGGGCGCGGGGGACTTCCTAATGGGGAGCTGTTTTTT. V usage is TRBV19 and J usage is TRBJ2-2, with 7 bases matching TRBD2. From germline, CDR1 is LNHDA and CDR2 SQIVND (reference sequence). There are 18 residues in the CDR3. The V and J ends lost 1 base and 8 bases, in that order; junction bases with no gene match: 16.

The chain combines TRBV6-1 with TRBJ2-7; 8 bases match TRBD1. V lost 6 bases, J lost 4 bases, and 8 bases stayed unmatched. The length of the CDR3 is 14 residues. From germline, CDR1 is MNHNS and CDR2 SASEGT. The CDR3 spells CASRPRDRLYEQYF. CDR3 bases: TGTGCCAGCAGACCGCGGGACAGGCTTTACGAGCAGTACTTC.

The chain is built from TRBV14 and TRBJ2-7, with TRBD2 identical over 8 bases. The germline V gene has CDR1 SGHDN and CDR2 FVKESK. The CDR3 is made up of 19 amino acids. V shed 6 bases and J 3 bases; nucleotides not matched to a gene: 22. CDR3 sequence reads: CASRSGFLAGGEIFYEQYF. DNA of the CDR3: TGTGCCAGCAGATCGGGCTTTTTGGCGGGGGGCGAAATTTTCTACGAGCAGTACTTC.

The chain carries TRBV6-4 and TRBJ2-1, with 11 positions matching TRBD2. The germline V gene has CDR1 MRHNA and CDR2 SNTAGT. V lost 0 bases to trimming and J lost 9 bases; unmatched junction nucleotides: 10. The CDR3 length is 17 residues. CDR3 sequence (DNA): TGTGCCAGCAGTGACTCTGGTAGCGGGGGGGCCAGGGTTGAGCAGTTCTTC. Its protein is CASSDSGSGGARVEQFF.

This chain connects TRBV28 to TRBJ2-2, with 7 bases that match TRBD1. The CDR3 is made up of 16 amino acids. The germline V gene encodes CDR1 MDHEN and CDR2 SYDVKM. With V trimmed by 6 bases and J by 1 base, 8 bases remained unmatched. The CDR3 sequence is CASRPSGTENTGELFF. DNA of the CDR3: TGTGCCAGCAGACCCTCCGGGACAGAGAACACCGGGGAGCTGTTTTTT.

The J gene is TRBJ1-3, the V gene TRBV6-1, with 7 bases identical to TRBD1. Trimming cost V 1 base and J 2 bases; bases outside gene matches: 2. The CDR3 contains 15 residues. The V gene's germline CDR1 is MNHNS and CDR2 SASEGT. CDR3: CASSEETGTGNTIYF. The CDR3 DNA reads as TGTGCCAGCAGTGAAGAGACAGGGACTGGAAACACCATATATTTT.

CDR3 residues: CASREEVYSNQPQHF. The CDR3 nucleotides are TGTGCCAGTAGGGAGGAGGTTTATAGCAATCAGCCCCAGCATTTT. The gene calls are TRBV6-1 and TRBJ1-5; D unclear. The V gene lost 9 bases and the J gene lost 0 bases, with 15 bases spanning the gap. CDR1 and CDR2 (germline): MNHNS, SASEGT. CDR3 size: 15 residues.

V is TRBV27 and J is TRBJ2-7, with 12 bases that match TRBD2. Per germline, CDR1 MNHEY and CDR2 SMNVEV (reference sequence). J lost 3 bases, V lost 6 bases, and 3 bases had no gene match. The CDR3 runs 14 residues. CDR3 bases: TGTGCCAGCAGGCCGGGACTAGCGGGCTACGAGCAGTACTTC. Protein: CASRPGLAGYEQYF.

The J gene is TRBJ2-6, the V gene TRBV4-1; D not resolved. The CDR3 runs 17 residues. Per germline, CDR1 MGHRA and CDR2 YSYEKL. The V end lost 4 bases, the J end lost 0 bases, and 13 bases lay between the germline ends. In DNA, the CDR3 is TGCGCCAGCAGCCTAATGGCCTCCGACTCTGGGGCCAACGTCCTGACTTTC. Protein: CASSLMASDSGANVLTF.

The chain combines TRBV28 with TRBJ2-7; tentative D call: TRBD1 (6 bases). Trimming took 4 bases from V and 2 from J, leaving 15 bases between them. The CDR3 totals 15 residues. Germline V gives CDR1 MDHEN, CDR2 SYDVKM. The CDR3 region is CASSSQRQVAYEQYF. CDR3 in DNA: TGTGCCAGCAGTTCTCAACGACAGGTGGCCTACGAGCAGTACTTC.

This chain links TRBV11-3 with TRBJ1-1; no firm D call. The CDR3 extends over 13 amino acids. Germline V gene sequence: CDR1 SGHNT, CDR2 YENEEA. The V end lost 2 bases, the J end lost 0 bases, and 4 bases lay between the germline ends. As DNA, the CDR3 is TGTGCCAGCAGCTTAACACTGAACACTGAAGCTTTCTTT. Translation: CASSLTLNTEAFF.

This chain links TRBV7-6 with TRBJ2-7, with 7 bases lining up with TRBD1. After removal of 4 bases from V and 4 bases from J, the junction contained 10 bases not matched to a gene. Germline V gene data show CDR1 as SGHVS and CDR2 as FNYEAQ. This CDR3 region has 15 residues. The CDR3 coding sequence is TGTGCCAGCAGCTCATACCGGGACAGTCATTACGAGCAGTACTTC. Translation gives CASSSYRDSHYEQYF.

V gene TRBV19 combines with J gene TRBJ1-2; D is perhaps TRBD1 (5 bases). This CDR3 is built from 14 residues. Trimming shortened V by 7 bases and J by 2 bases, and 14 bases separated the two germline ends. The germline V gene has CDR1 LNHDA and CDR2 SQIVND (reference sequence). The CDR3 region is CASTPASGNYGYTF. CDR3 sequence (DNA): TGTGCCAGTACCCCCGCCTCAGGGAACTATGGCTACACCTTC. Complete variable domain (other parts from reference TRBV19 and TRBJ1-2): DGGITQSPKYLFRKEGQNVTLSCEQNLNHDAMYWYRQDPGQGLRLIYYSQIVNDFQKGDIAEGYSVSREKKESFPLTVTSAQKNPTAFYLCASTPASGNYGYTFGSGTRLTVV.

The chain recombines TRBV9 with TRBJ2-2; weak D call: TRBD1 (6 bases). V shed 3 bases and J shed 2 bases, with 8 bases lying between them. Germline V CDR1 and CDR2: SGDLS, YYNGEE. This CDR3 comprises 14 residues. For the CDR3, the DNA is TGTGCCAGCAGCGAGGGACAAAACACCGGGGAGCTGTTTTTT. Its protein is CASSEGQNTGELFF. The variable domain in full, with the rest retrieved from reference TRBV9 and TRBJ2-2, is DSGVTQTPKHLITATGQRVTLRCSPRSGDLSVYWYQQSLDQGLQFLIQYYNGEERAKGNILERFSAQQFPDLHSELNLSSLELGDSALYFCASSEGQNTGELFFGEGSRLTVL.

This clone was picked up one time. The chain uses TRBV5-8 and TRBJ1-1; D is uncertain. The CDR3 is made up of 13 amino acids. V lost 0 bases and J lost 7, with 10 bases in between. Looked up from germline, CDR1 is SGHTS and CDR2 is YDEGEE. CDR3 residues: CASSLEAGIEAFF. The CDR3, as DNA: TGTGCCAGCAGCTTGGAGGCAGGCATTGAAGCTTTCTTT.

A few counts support this clone. The chain combines TRBV7-6 with TRBJ2-1; 13 bases are a match to TRBD2. CDR1 SGHVS and CDR2 FNYEAQ come from the germline V gene. The J segment lost 7 bases and the V segment lost 5 bases, leaving 8 bases of the junction unmatched. This CDR3 region has 16 residues. As DNA, the CDR3 is TGTGCCAGCAGCGCCTTACTAGCGGGGGGGCAGAATGAGCAGTTCTTC. Translating gives CASSALLAGGQNEQFF.

This chain links TRBV7-9 with TRBJ2-1; no definite D call. Germline values: CDR1 SEHNR, CDR2 FQNEAQ (reference sequence). V shed 1 base and J shed 9 bases, with 10 bases lying between them. CDR3 length: 13 amino acids. CDR3 DNA: TGTGCCAGCAGCTTAGATGCGGCGGTTGAGCAGTTCTTC. Translating gives CASSLDAAVEQFF.

J is TRBJ1-5 and V is TRBV9; a possible D gene is TRBD1 (5 bases). The length of the CDR3 is 14 residues. The germline V and J ends were trimmed by 2 bases and 2 bases, with 8 bases remaining between them. Germline CDR1 and CDR2: SGDLS and YYNGEE. The CDR3 DNA reads as TGTGCCAGCAGCGTTGGGGCCGGCAATCAGCCCCAGCATTTT. This sequence encodes CASSVGAGNQPQHF.

The CDR3 bases are TGTGCCAGCACGCCGGGGAGCACTGAAGCTTTCTTT. This gives the protein CASTPGSTEAFF. This sequence joins TRBV7-8 and TRBJ1-1; D is undetermined. Germline assignment: CDR1 SGHVS and CDR2 FQNEAQ. Trimming removed 7 bases from V and 4 bases from J, with 10 bases in between. The CDR3 has 12 amino acids.